This T cell receptor beta chain was sequenced in a study of T cell repertoires in cytomegalovirus infection. Study overall: It can be stated that public TCR beta signatures indicated CMV infection as well as a matching HLA type.

TCRdb re-called the reads with MiXCR, one entry per CDR3 protein. In the table there are tens of thousands of distinct CDR3 sequences, roughly 20% of which are singletons. In its sample, this clonotype was seen many times. Its antigen is as yet unknown. The CDR3 loop spans 18 amino acids. The V and J ends lost 5 bases and 11 bases, in that order; junction bases with no gene match: 24. Germline V gives CDR1 SGHTA, CDR2 FQGNSA. The chain links TRBV7-2 to TRBJ1-1, with 9 bases identical to TRBD1. The sequence came from a human donor in good health (CMV status not recorded). Some clones in this sample may be carry-over from other donors' samples. Material: CD8+ T cells from cultured PBMCs, obtained from culture after CMV antigen stimulation. CDR3 in DNA: TGTGCCAGCAGCACACCGGGACAGGGATCAGGCGACCCCCTCTCGGCTTTCTTT. Encoded protein: CASSTPGQGSGDPLSAFF.